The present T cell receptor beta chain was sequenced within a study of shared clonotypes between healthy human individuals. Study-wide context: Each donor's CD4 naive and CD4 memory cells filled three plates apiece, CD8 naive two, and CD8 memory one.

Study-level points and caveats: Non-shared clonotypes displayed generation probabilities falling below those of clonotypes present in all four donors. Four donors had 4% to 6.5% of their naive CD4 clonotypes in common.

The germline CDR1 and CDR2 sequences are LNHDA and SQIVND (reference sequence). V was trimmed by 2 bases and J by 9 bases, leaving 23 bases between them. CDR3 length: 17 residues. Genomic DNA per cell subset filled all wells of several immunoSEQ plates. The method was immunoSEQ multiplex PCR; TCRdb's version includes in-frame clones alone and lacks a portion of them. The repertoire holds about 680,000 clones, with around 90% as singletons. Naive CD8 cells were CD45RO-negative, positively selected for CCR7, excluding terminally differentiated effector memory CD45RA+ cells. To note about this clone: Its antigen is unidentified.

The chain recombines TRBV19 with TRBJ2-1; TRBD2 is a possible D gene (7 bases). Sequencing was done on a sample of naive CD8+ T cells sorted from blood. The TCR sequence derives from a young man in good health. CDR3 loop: CASSIFAGRGAFGEQFF. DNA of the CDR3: TGTGCCAGTAGTATATTTGCGGGACGGGGGGCATTCGGTGAGCAGTTCTTC.